This paragraph reports one TCR beta chain. This entry comes from a study of shared clonotypes between healthy human individuals. In the study overall: The plates for each donor numbered three CD4 naive, three CD4 memory, two CD8 naive and one CD8 memory.

How the authors handled the data: Junction-only sequences without quality scores were provided by ImmunoSEQ, so filtering was different. Assay used: immunoSEQ multiplex PCR; TCRdb lists only in-frame clones, some missing. V and J calls and clone size are given by that table; D and trimming were obtained from the DNA. The data contain 1,100,000 or so clones, 70% to 80% of them singletons. The germline V gene encodes CDR1 SGHRS and CDR2 YFSETQ. Trimming left V 2 bases short and J 5 bases short, with 13 bases between. The CDR3 consists of 14 residues. Sequenced sample: memory CD4+ T cells from PBMCs. Specified subset: CD45RA-negative fraction. The chain recombines TRBV5-1 with TRBJ1-1, with D maybe TRBD1 (5 bases). The sequence derives from a man younger than 35 in good health. Some clones in this sample may be carry-over from other donors' samples. The CDR3 spells CASSLRGEGTEAFF. CDR3 coding DNA: TGCGCCAGCAGCTTACGGGGCGAGGGTACTGAAGCTTTCTTT.